Given below is one T cell receptor beta chain in context. These data come from a study of blood T cells in healthy people across ages. Combining a sample-barcoded 5' primer with a J-beta primer mix, a second PCR ran for 7 to 11 cycles. TCRdb fed the 5' RACE reads into MiXCR, producing one record per CDR3 protein. Among some 1.1 million distinct CDR3 sequences listed, 35% to 40% were seen once. Germline CDR1 and CDR2: SQVTM and ANQGSEA. The CDR3 consists of 12 residues. The germline V and J ends were trimmed by 5 bases and 7 bases, with 15 bases remaining between them. The V and J genes are TRBV29-1 and TRBJ2-7; the D is unclear. The receptor was derived from a young man in good health. Material: blood. The CDR3, as DNA: TGCAGCGTTTATATTTTCTACAATGAGCAGTACTTC. It specifies CSVYIFYNEQYF.